A selection of T cell receptor beta chains follows, all from one sample in a study of cytomegalovirus exposure and HLA in healthy donors. Generated by immunoSEQ multiplex PCR, the TCRdb table keeps only in-frame clones and is missing some. The sample lists around 120,000 clones, 80% occurring once. Sequencing input: PBMCs. These receptors were taken from a human donor in good health. CDR3s include the opening cysteine and the closing phenylalanine or tryptophan. Fields, in order: V gene, clone size, D gene, J gene, CDR3 DNA, CDR3 protein. The D gene is left open where the match is weak. Clone size appears in some rows only: once, few, many, or a class for an expanded clone.

TRBV28	.	.	TRBJ1-5	TGTGCCAGCAGTTTAAGTAGCAGGGGCGTCAATCAGCCCCAGCATTTT	CASSLSSRGVNQPQHF
TRBV15	.	.	TRBJ1-3	TGTGCCACCAGCAGAGACAGGGCTGGAAACACCATATATTTT	CATSRDRAGNTIYF
TRBV10-3	.	TRBD2	TRBJ2-5	TGTGCCATCAGCAAACTGGGAAAATCTAGCGGGGCCCCAGAGACCCAGTACTTC	CAISKLGKSSGAPETQYF
TRBV28	.	.	TRBJ1-5	TGTGCCAGCAGGACACCCACCGGTTCCAATCAGCCCCAGCATTTT	CASRTPTGSNQPQHF
TRBV6-5	.	TRBD1	TRBJ2-7	TGTGCCAGCAGAGAGACAGGGGTGGACGAGCAGTACTTC	CASRETGVDEQYF
TRBV7-9	.	.	TRBJ2-1	TGTGCCAGCAGCGGGGCCAAAGGACTATTAATCAATGAGCAGTTCTTC	CASSGAKGLLINEQFF
TRBV13	.	TRBD2	TRBJ2-5	TGTGCCAGCAGCACCCGACTAGCGGGGCACCAAGAGACCCAGTACTTC	CASSTRLAGHQETQYF
TRBV9	.	TRBD1	TRBJ2-7	TGTGCCAGCAGCGTAGACCGGGACAGGGCCGTTGAGCAGTACTTC	CASSVDRDRAVEQYF
TRBV4-1	.	.	TRBJ2-1	TGCGCCAGCAGCTTTCCAGGCTACAATGAGCAGTTCTTC	CASSFPGYNEQFF
TRBV29-1	.	TRBD1	TRBJ1-2	TGCAGCGTTGACGCAGGACAGGGGGGGGCTGGCTACACCTTC	CSVDAGQGGAGYTF
TRBV10-3	.	TRBD1	TRBJ2-3	TGTGCCATCTGGGGTCGACAGGGATGGTGCACAGATACGCAGTATTTT	CAIWGRQGWCTDTQYF
TRBV10-1	.	TRBD1	TRBJ1-2	TGCGCCAGCAGTGAGACCCGGGACAGAAGCTACACCTTC	CASSETRDRSYTF
TRBV27	once	.	TRBJ1-1	TGTGCCAGCAGTCTAAATCGCGGGAACACTGAAGCTTTCTTT	CASSLNRGNTEAFF
TRBV20-1	.	.	TRBJ2-5	TGCAGTGGAGGACATGAGGAGACCCAGTACTTC	CSGGHEETQYF
TRBV15	.	.	TRBJ1-1	TGTGCCACCAGCAGAGTCGGAGGGAACACTGAAGCTTTCTTT	CATSRVGGNTEAFF
TRBV11-2	.	.	TRBJ2-3	TGTGCCAGCAGCTTCCTCGCAGATACGCAGTATTTT	CASSFLADTQYF
TRBV7-9	.	TRBD1	TRBJ2-6	TGTGCCAGCAGCACAGACAGGGGGCAGACTGGGGCCAACGTCCTGACTTTC	CASSTDRGQTGANVLTF
TRBV9	.	.	TRBJ2-1	TGTGCCAGCAGCGGGGGGAGGAATGAGCAGTTCTTC	CASSGGRNEQFF
TRBV13	.	TRBD2	TRBJ2-1	TGTGCCAGCAGCTTCATGACTAGCGGGGGGGCCAATGAGCAGTTCTTC	CASSFMTSGGANEQFF
TRBV7-2	.	.	TRBJ2-3	TGTGCCAGCAGCTTAGAAGCCTCGGGAGATACGCAGTATTTT	CASSLEASGDTQYF
TRBV11-2	.	.	TRBJ1-2	TGTGCCAGCAGCTTCAGGGGTACGCATGGCTACACCTTC	CASSFRGTHGYTF
TRBV4-1	.	.	TRBJ2-3	TGCGCCAGCAGCCAAAGCGAGAATACGCAGTATTTT	CASSQSENTQYF
TRBV4-2	.	TRBD2	TRBJ2-3	TGTGCCAGCAGCCGGACTAGCGGGGTTAGCACAGATACGCAGTATTTT	CASSRTSGVSTDTQYF
TRBV7-2	.	.	TRBJ1-2	TGTGCCAGCAGCGTGGATTCTAGCGGGGACTATGGCTACACCTTC	CASSVDSSGDYGYTF
TRBV14	.	.	TRBJ1-4	TGTGCCAGCAGCCAAGAGCAGAGCGGAAAACTGTTTTTT	CASSQEQSGKLFF
TRBV2	few	TRBD2	TRBJ2-7	TGTGCCAGCATGGGGACTAGCATAACAGTGCAGTACTTC	CASMGTSITVQYF
TRBV18	.	.	TRBJ2-1	TGTGCCAGCTCACCCACCGACAAGAATGAGCAGTTCTTC	CASSPTDKNEQFF
TRBV14	.	.	TRBJ2-7	TGTGCCAGCAGCCAAGGGTACGGAACTCAGGGTGAGGATTTTTTCGAGCAGTACTTC	CASSQGYGTQGEDFFEQYF
TRBV5-5	.	TRBD1	TRBJ2-7	TGTGCCAGCAGCTTGTACAGGGGATACGAGCAGTACTTC	CASSLYRGYEQYF
TRBV28	once	TRBD1	TRBJ1-1	TGTGCCAGTGGGACAGGGGCGTGGGATAAGTCTGAAGCCTTCTTT	CASGTGAWDKSEAFF
TRBV12-5	.	.	TRBJ1-3	TGTGCTAGTGGTTTGCCAGACAGTTCTGGAAACACCATATATTTT	CASGLPDSSGNTIYF
TRBV7-6	.	TRBD1	TRBJ1-4	TGTGCCAGCAGCCCGGGGCGGGACAGAACTAATGAAAAACTGTTTTTT	CASSPGRDRTNEKLFF
TRBV29-1	.	TRBD2	TRBJ2-2	TGCAGCGTCTGGGCATTAGCGGGGGGACTCACCGGGGAGCTGTTTTTT	CSVWALAGGLTGELFF
TRBV19	.	.	TRBJ1-6	TGTGCCAGTAGTATTAGCGACATCCGATCCCCTCATTCACCCCTCCACTTT	CASSISDIRSPHSPLHF
TRBV4-1	.	TRBD2	TRBJ2-5	TGCGCCAGCAGCCAAGGCCCGGGAGGGGGGACCCAGTACTTC	CASSQGPGGGTQYF
TRBV29-1	.	TRBD1	TRBJ2-7	TGCAGCGTCGTGACAGGGGGTGGCCCCTACGAGCAGTACTTC	CSVVTGGGPYEQYF
TRBV7-9	.	.	TRBJ2-5	TGTGCCAGCGAGGAAACCAAGACCCAGTACTTC	CASEETKTQYF
TRBV7-9	few	.	TRBJ2-7	TGTGCCAGTGGGGAGGGGGGCGAGCAGTACTTC	CASGEGGEQYF
TRBV5-6	.	TRBD1	TRBJ2-5	TGTGCCAGCAGCCGGGACAGCCAAGAGACCCAGTACTTC	CASSRDSQETQYF
TRBV6-1	.	.	TRBJ2-2	TGTGCCAGCGACGGGTCCGAAAACACCGGGGAGCTGTTTTTT	CASDGSENTGELFF
TRBV4-1	few	.	TRBJ1-5	TGCGCCAGCAGCCAAGATTTCAGGGGAGGCAATCAGCCCCAGCATTTT	CASSQDFRGGNQPQHF
TRBV27	.	TRBD2	TRBJ2-3	TGTGCCAGCAGTCCCTCTCTAGCGGGGGGGCCGGTAGATACGCAGTATTTT	CASSPSLAGGPVDTQYF
TRBV6-1	once	TRBD2	TRBJ2-3	TGTGCCAGCAGTAGCACTAGCGGGCCCGGGGATACGCAGTATTTT	CASSSTSGPGDTQYF
TRBV5-1	.	TRBD2	TRBJ2-5	TGCGCCAGCAGCTCGGGGGCTAGCGGGGGGAGAGGAGAGACCCAGTACTTC	CASSSGASGGRGETQYF
TRBV6-5	few	TRBD1	TRBJ1-1	TGTGCCAGCTGGGGGCTCGGGACAGTGAACACTGAAGCTTTCTTT	CASWGLGTVNTEAFF
TRBV27	.	.	TRBJ1-2	TGTGCCAGCAGTACACAGGGTCGTGGTGATTTCATCTATGGCTACACCTTC	CASSTQGRGDFIYGYTF
TRBV19	once	.	TRBJ2-1	TGTGCCAGTGAACTCGCCGGTAACAATGAGCAGTTCTTC	CASELAGNNEQFF
TRBV5-4	few	.	TRBJ1-6	TGTGCCAGCAGCATGGACGGTCTATCCCTCCACTTT	CASSMDGLSLHF
TRBV6-5	.	TRBD2	TRBJ2-7	TGTGCCAGCAGCGCGGGGGGAGGTACCTACGAGCAGTACTTC	CASSAGGGTYEQYF
TRBV19	few	TRBD1	TRBJ1-1	TGTGCCAGTAGTACCAGGGACAGGGTGACGGAAGCTTTCTTT	CASSTRDRVTEAFF